The 31 T cell receptor beta chains given below trace back to one sample, sequenced in a study of T cells in Graves' hyperthyroidism and ophthalmopathy (dated by TCRdb to the late 2010s). The protocol used for the library was multiplex PCR. The instrument given in TCRdb is Illumina HiSeq 2000. Amplification of TCR beta CDR3 regions was carried out from RNA transcripts. The first round of RT-PCR for the TCR CDR3 was performed with the HTBI primer set and the Qiagen OneStep RT-PCR kit. TCRdb reprocessing: public reads trimmed at Q25 with fastp, clones called with MiXCR, in-frame beta chains kept. Rows are unified per CDR3 protein, each entry keeping the most common DNA and genes. Counted in this sample were about half a million distinct CDR3 sequences; less than 25% of them appeared once. The ten biggest clones cover 45% to 55% of the sample. The sequencing input was blood. The receptors stem from a woman between 65 and 79 years old with Graves' ophthalmopathy.

This sequence joins TRBV19 and TRBJ1-1; no reliable D call. This CDR3 has 11 residues. Trimming left V 3 bases short and J 12 bases short, with 11 bases between. CDR1 LNHDA and CDR2 SQIVND come from the germline V gene (reference sequence). The CDR3 loop is CASSIYPLTFF. For the CDR3, the DNA is TGTGCCAGTAGTATTTATCCGTTGACTTTCTTT.

This clonotype was seen repeatedly, ten times or more. The chain is built from TRBV11-3 and TRBJ2-3; 8 bases are a match to TRBD1. The CDR3 has 13 residues. Germline loops: CDR1 SGHNT, CDR2 YENEEA. V shed 5 bases and J 6 bases; nucleotides not matched to a gene: 4. The CDR3, as DNA: TGTGCCAGCAGCACCTCAGGGGGCGATACGCAGTATTTT. Translated, it gives CASSTSGGDTQYF.

This clonotype was detected ten times or more. The chain joins TRBV27 to TRBJ1-1; D is undetermined. CDR1 and CDR2 (germline): MNHEY, SMNVEV (reference sequence). Trimming pared 0 bases from V and 3 bases from J, leaving 5 bases between. The CDR3 has 13 amino acids. The CDR3 region has the DNA TGTGCCAGCAGTTTATCCACAGACACTGAAGCTTTCTTT. Translated, it gives CASSLSTDTEAFF.

This clonotype was detected a few times. This chain links TRBV6-5 with TRBJ1-2, with a weak D call TRBD1 (6 bases). The CDR3 totals 14 residues. The V end lost 0 bases, the J end lost 8 bases, and 13 bases lay between the germline ends. The germline CDR1 and CDR2 sequences are MNHEY and SVGAGI. CDR3 loop: CASSYSGTRGGYTF. The DNA for the CDR3 is TGTGCCAGCAGTTACTCCGGGACCAGGGGAGGCTACACCTTC.

This chain connects TRBV3-1 to TRBJ2-1; D is tentatively TRBD1 or TRBD2 (5 bases each). The germline CDR1 and CDR2 sequences are LGHDT and YNNKEL (reference sequence). The V gene lost 4 bases and the J gene lost 2 bases, with 12 bases spanning the gap. This CDR3 is built from 15 residues. The CDR3: CASSPLGAAYNEQFF. DNA of the CDR3: TGTGCCAGCAGCCCCCTCGGGGCAGCCTACAATGAGCAGTTCTTC.

A word on this clonotype: One junction end does not reproduce the germline sequence, and a read error may be involved. CDR3 nucleotide sequence: TGTACCAGCAGTCACTCGACAGGGACTGAAGCTTTCTTT. This encodes CTSSHSTGTEAFF. The chain combines TRBV12-3 or TRBV12-4 with TRBJ1-1; 7 nucleotides match TRBD1. There are 13 residues in the CDR3.

This clonotype showed up just a few times. The chain is built from TRBV6-1 and TRBJ2-5; 7 bases agree with TRBD2. The germline gives CDR1 MNHNS, CDR2 SASEGT. This CDR3 has 12 residues. Trimming took 5 bases from V and 4 from J; bases not matched to a gene: 1. This CDR3 is CASSTGGETQYF. CDR3 nucleotide sequence: TGTGCCAGCAGTACGGGAGGAGAGACCCAGTACTTC.

This clonotype was counted ten times or more. The chain has TRBV7-8 and TRBJ2-2; D ambiguous. V gave up 8 bases and J gave up 0 bases, with 16 bases separating them. The CDR3 is 16 residues long. Germline V gene sequence: CDR1 SGHVS, CDR2 FQNEAQ. CDR3 protein: CASGSGQGANTGELFF. CDR3 bases: TGTGCCAGCGGCTCCGGCCAAGGAGCGAACACCGGGGAGCTGTTTTTT.

The chain carries TRBV6-5 and TRBJ2-1; D tentatively fits TRBD1 or TRBD2 (5 bases each). The germline V gene encodes CDR1 MNHEY and CDR2 SVGAGI. The V gene lost 2 bases and the J gene lost 7 bases, with 18 bases spanning the gap. The CDR3 has 16 amino acids. This CDR3 reads CASSYLVPGTTNEQFF. The CDR3 coding sequence is TGTGCCAGCAGTTACCTCGTGCCCGGGACCACAAATGAGCAGTTCTTC.

V and J are TRBV9 and TRBJ2-7, with D unresolved. V was shortened by 0 bases and J by 0 bases, with 10 bases between the two germline ends. CDR1 and CDR2 (germline): SGDLS, YYNGEE. The CDR3 is 15 amino acids. This CDR3 is CASSVAPGNSYEQYF. As DNA, the CDR3 is TGTGCCAGCAGCGTAGCACCCGGTAACTCCTACGAGCAGTACTTC.

The chain joins TRBV18 to TRBJ2-1; a weak D match, TRBD2 (5 bases). CDR3 length: 13 amino acids. Trimming removed 0 bases from V and 10 bases from J, with 10 bases in between. Germline CDR1 and CDR2: KGHSH and LQKENI. CDR3 residues: CASSPPGWEEQFF. CDR3 DNA: TGTGCCAGCTCACCACCGGGGTGGGAGGAGCAGTTCTTC.

The J gene is TRBJ2-5, the V gene TRBV30; 12 bases are a match to TRBD1. The CDR3 extends over 14 amino acids. V was clipped by 5 bases and J by 5 bases; unmatched bases: 6. CDR1 and CDR2 (germline): GTSNPN, SVGIG (reference sequence). The CDR3 protein is CAWDRDRGRETQYF. The CDR3 DNA reads TGTGCCTGGGACCGGGACAGGGGGCGGGAGACCCAGTACTTC. Supplemented by reference TRBV30 and TRBJ2-5, the full variable domain reads SQTIHQWPATLVQPVGSPLSLECTVEGTSNPNLYWYRQAAGRGLQLLFYSVGIGQISSEVPQNLSASRPQDRQFILSSKKLLLSDSGFYLCAWDRDRGRETQYFGPGTRLLVL.

The chain combines TRBV9 with TRBJ2-3; D is perhaps TRBD2 (6 bases). Germline values: CDR1 SGDLS, CDR2 YYNGEE. Trimming cost V 3 bases and J 6 bases, with 23 bases left between them. The CDR3 extends over 17 amino acids. CDR3: CASSERALGGAGDTQYF. Written as DNA, the CDR3 is TGTGCCAGCAGCGAGAGGGCCCTGGGAGGTGCAGGGGATACGCAGTATTTT.

The CDR3 DNA reads as TGCAGTGCTAGAAATCCTCTAGTTTTGATGGATACGCAGTATTTT. Protein product: CSARNPLVLMDTQYF. The rearrangement uses TRBV20-1 and TRBJ2-3; D gene ambiguous. The CDR3 spans 15 residues. Germline CDR1 is DFQATT and CDR2 is SNEGSKA (reference sequence). V lost 2 bases and J lost 6, with 18 bases in between.

This clonotype was seen repeatedly, ten times or more. The chain carries TRBV6-2 or TRBV6-3 and TRBJ1-5; 7 bases map to TRBD1. Germline V gene data show CDR1 as MNHEY and CDR2 as SVGEGT. The CDR3 runs 15 residues. V trimming: 8 bases; J trimming: 5 bases; junction bases outside the gene matches: 12. The CDR3 spells CASQTDQGDYQPQHF. CDR3 DNA sequence: TGTGCCAGCCAAACCGATCAGGGGGACTATCAGCCCCAGCATTTT.

The rearrangement links TRBV3-1 to TRBJ1-6; tentative D call: TRBD1 (5 bases). The CDR3 is made up of 14 amino acids. Trimming pared 4 bases from V and 7 bases from J, leaving 11 bases between. The germline V gene encodes CDR1 LGHDT and CDR2 YNNKEL (reference sequence). The CDR3 here is CASSPWDGNSPLHF. The CDR3 DNA reads TGTGCCAGCAGCCCTTGGGACGGGAATTCACCCCTCCACTTT.

The V and J genes are TRBV27 and TRBJ2-2; 9 positions agree with TRBD2. CDR1 MNHEY and CDR2 SMNVEV come from the germline V gene (reference sequence). The CDR3 sequence is 14 residues long. Trimming took 7 bases from V and 7 from J; bases not matched to a gene: 7. CDR3 bases: TGTGCCAGCACCCCGGGCGGGAGGGTCGGGGAGCTGTTTTTT. Translation gives CASTPGGRVGELFF.

This sequence joins TRBV11-2 and TRBJ2-2; 7 bases map to TRBD1. Per the germline V gene, CDR1 is SGHAT and CDR2 is FQNNGV. The CDR3 consists of 13 residues. The ends lost 2 bases at V and 8 bases at J; junction bases unmatched: 2. CDR3 sequence reads: CASSLRGLGELFF. CDR3 DNA sequence: TGTGCCAGCAGCTTAAGGGGGCTTGGGGAGCTGTTTTTT.

This clonotype was seen repeatedly, ten times or more. This sequence joins TRBV11-1 and TRBJ2-5, with D unresolved. Germline V lookup: CDR1 SGHAT, CDR2 FQDESV (reference sequence). There are 14 residues in the CDR3. V lost 1 base to trimming and J lost 5 bases, with 11 bases between them. The CDR3 coding sequence is TGTGCCAGCAGCTTAGGAGTAGCCGGGGAGACCCAGTACTTC. It codes for CASSLGVAGETQYF. Full variable domain (outside the CDR3, taken from reference TRBV11-1 and TRBJ2-5): EAEVAQSPRYKITEKSQAVAFWCDPISGHATLYWYRQILGQGPELLVQFQDESVVDDSQLPKDRFSAERLKGVDSTLKIQPAELGDSAMYLCASSLGVAGETQYFGPGTRLLVL.

A few counts support this clonotype. The chain carries TRBV13 and TRBJ2-1; D may be TRBD1 or TRBD2 (5 bases each). Between the trimmed V and J ends, which lost 5 bases and 13 bases, there was a span of 21 bases. CDR1 and CDR2 from the germline V gene are PRHDT and FYEKMQ (reference sequence). The CDR3 is 14 amino acids. This chain's CDR3 is CASSGPGRTRKQFF. CDR3 coding DNA: TGTGCCAGCAGCGGACCGGGACGGACTCGTAAACAGTTCTTC.

The V call is TRBV4-1, the J call TRBJ2-7; D may be TRBD1 (6 bases). V lost 1 base and J lost 2, with 24 bases in between. CDR1 is MGHRA and CDR2 is YSYEKL in the germline V gene. The CDR3 has 19 amino acids. CDR3 protein: CASSQGRLGGSPHPYEQYF. CDR3 coding DNA: TGCGCCAGCAGCCAAGGACGCCTAGGGGGTAGTCCCCACCCCTACGAGCAGTACTTC.

In its sample, this clonotype was seen a few times. This sequence joins TRBV27 and TRBJ1-2, with D tentatively TRBD1 (5 bases). Germline CDR1 reads MNHEY; CDR2 reads SMNVEV (reference sequence). The V and J ends lost 5 bases and 6 bases respectively, with 16 bases between them. The CDR3 is 14 residues long. The CDR3 is CASSPQPGPNGYTF. The DNA for the CDR3 is TGTGCCAGCAGTCCTCAGCCGGGACCAAATGGCTACACCTTC.

There are a few counts of this clonotype. The genes are TRBV20-1 and TRBJ2-2; 9 positions agree with TRBD2. Trimming at V came to 6 bases and at J to 4 bases, leaving 12 bases not matched to a gene. Looked up from germline, CDR1 is DFQATT and CDR2 is SNEGSKA (reference sequence). This CDR3 is built from 16 residues. CDR3 sequence (DNA): TGCAGTGCCACGGCCCGCGGGAGGGAAGGCACCGGGGAGCTGTTTTTT. This encodes CSATARGREGTGELFF.

The chain combines TRBV14 with TRBJ2-1; D unclear. CDR1 is SGHDN, CDR2 FVKESK, per germline. The V end lost 1 base, the J end lost 10 bases, and 20 bases lay between the germline ends. This CDR3 comprises 16 residues. The CDR3 DNA sequence: TGTGCCAGCAGCCAAGCTCCAAGGCTTTGGAAGGTGGAGCAGTTCTTC. Protein product: CASSQAPRLWKVEQFF.

A few counts support this clonotype. This chain connects TRBV29-1 to TRBJ2-7, with D possibly being TRBD2 (6 bases). The CDR3 loop spans 13 amino acids. Trimming shortened V by 6 bases and J by 0 bases, and 12 bases separated the two germline ends. Germline V lookup: CDR1 SQVTM, CDR2 ANQGSEA. The DNA of the CDR3 is TGCAGCGTGGTAGGGAGGAGCTCCTACGAGCAGTACTTC. This encodes CSVVGRSSYEQYF.

This clonotype was counted only a few times. The chain employs TRBV3-1 and TRBJ2-3, with 10 bases matching TRBD2. There are 16 residues in the CDR3. V gave up 1 base and J gave up 3 bases; unmatched junction bases: 4. In germline, CDR1 is LGHDT, CDR2 YNNKEL (reference sequence). The DNA of the CDR3 is TGTGCCAGCAGCCAAGTAGCGGGAGGTTTGACAGATACGCAGTATTTT. It yields the protein CASSQVAGGLTDTQYF.

This clonotype was seen a handful of times. V gene TRBV20-1 combines with J gene TRBJ2-7; TRBD2 agrees at 7 bases. V gave up 3 bases and J gave up 0 bases; unmatched junction bases: 8. This CDR3 is 15 amino acids long. Germline V gene lookup returns CDR1 DFQATT and CDR2 SNEGSKA (reference sequence). This chain's CDR3 is CSASLASGSSYEQYF. CDR3 DNA sequence: TGCAGTGCTAGCCTAGCTAGCGGTAGCTCCTACGAGCAGTACTTC.

A remark on this clonotype: This sequence may be a read error, since a much larger clone differs from it by one base. The V and J genes are TRBV2 and TRBJ2-2; D perhaps matches TRBD1 (5 bases). The CDR3 loop spans 15 amino acids. V was shortened by 3 bases and J by 2 bases, with 10 bases between the two germline ends. CDR1 and CDR2 from the germline V gene are SNHLY and FYNNEI. CDR3 nucleotide sequence: TGTGCCAGCAGTGAGACAGAGGCCAACACCGGGGAGCTGTTTTTT. This translates into CASSETEANTGELFF.

The chain couples TRBV7-2 to TRBJ2-7; possible D gene TRBD2, 6 bases. Trimming removed 5 bases at V and 7 bases at J, with 12 bases between. This CDR3 spans 12 amino acids. Germline V CDR1 and CDR2: SGHTA, FQGNSA. CDR3: CASSRWGGEQYF. As DNA, the CDR3 is TGTGCCAGCAGCAGGTGGGGAGGAGAGCAGTACTTC.

As concerns this clonotype: This may be a read error: a much more frequent sequence differs by one nucleotide. The V gene is TRBV12-3 or TRBV12-4, the J gene TRBJ2-3, with TRBD1 matching 7 bases. This CDR3 has 14 amino acids. The V and J ends lost 10 bases and 2 bases, in that order; junction bases with no gene match: 9. The CDR3 DNA is TGTGCCAACAGCCCAGGGGGATTCACAGATACGCAGTATTTT. Its translation: CANSPGGFTDTQYF.

The chain links TRBV11-2 to TRBJ1-1, with TRBD1 identical over 8 bases. Germline values: CDR1 SGHAT, CDR2 FQNNGV. CDR3 length: 15 amino acids. V shed 1 base, J shed 4 bases, and the junction held 5 bases outside the gene matches. CDR3 sequence reads: CASSLGGTGGTEAFF. CDR3 bases: TGTGCCAGCAGCTTAGGGGGTACAGGGGGCACTGAAGCTTTCTTT.